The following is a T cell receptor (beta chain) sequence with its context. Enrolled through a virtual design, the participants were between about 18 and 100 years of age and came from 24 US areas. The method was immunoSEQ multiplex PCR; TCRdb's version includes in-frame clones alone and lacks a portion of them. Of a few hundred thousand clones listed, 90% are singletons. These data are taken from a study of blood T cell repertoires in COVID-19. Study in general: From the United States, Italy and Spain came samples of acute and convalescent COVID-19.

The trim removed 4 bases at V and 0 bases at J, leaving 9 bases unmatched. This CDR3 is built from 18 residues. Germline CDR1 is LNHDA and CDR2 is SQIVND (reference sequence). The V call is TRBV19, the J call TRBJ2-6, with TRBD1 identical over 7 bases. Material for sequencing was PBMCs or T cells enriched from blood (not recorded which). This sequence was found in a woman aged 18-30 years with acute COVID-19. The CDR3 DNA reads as TGTGCCAGTAGTAGGATGACAGGGCTCGGCTCTGGGGCCAACGTCCTGACTTTC. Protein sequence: CASSRMTGLGSGANVLTF.